This T cell receptor (beta chain) was profiled in a study of T-cell reconstitution after alpha-beta-depleted transplantation in children. This clonotype was seen a few times. What it binds is unknown. Study-wide points: Among T cells one year after transplant, newly produced cells accounted for most counts and diversity. Reports say that about two months after transplant, the alpha-beta T cells came out of several hundred graft clones that had expanded.

The CDR3 spans 14 residues. Germline V CDR1 and CDR2: SGHKS, YYEKEE (reference sequence). The V end was cut by 3 bases, the J end by 1 base, with 11 bases between. Molecular barcoding with unique molecular identifiers was used for the TCRbeta library. TCRdb re-called the PCR reads through MiXCR, storing one row per CDR3 protein. The sample yields 250,000 to 400,000 distinct CDR3 sequences, approximately 23% seen once. This TCR was sampled from a male patient between 10 and 17 years old who had a stem cell transplant for acute lymphoblastic leukemia, so the T cells may come from the graft donor. Here the sequenced sample was PBMCs, mostly from graft donor cells, taken 180 days after TCRalphabeta/CD19-depleted stem cell transplant. V and J are TRBV5-5 and TRBJ2-7; weak D call: TRBD1 (6 bases). The CDR3 loop is CASSWGQRSYEQYF. Written as DNA, the CDR3 is TGTGCCAGCAGCTGGGGACAACGATCCTACGAGCAGTACTTC.